This entry lists 24 T cell receptor beta chains sequenced from one sample in a study of T-cell memory formation after mild COVID-19. MiXCR, applied by TCRdb to the 5' RACE reads, yields one record per CDR3 protein. The sample has 340,000 or so distinct CDR3 sequences; over 10% are singletons. The sample was PBMCs or a T cell subset sorted from them (not recorded which). The receptors here all came from a young man who had mild COVID-19 (a few samples of this study predate the infection). Cell type and time point are not known.

J is TRBJ1-5 and V is TRBV7-2; 8 positions agree with TRBD1. The germline gives CDR1 SGHTA, CDR2 FQGNSA. This CDR3 comprises 19 residues. With 4 bases clipped from V and 6 bases from J, the junction kept 20 bases outside the gene matches. DNA of the CDR3: TGTGCCAGCAGCTCGATGGGACAGGACGTTAGGCCTTGGGGTCAGCCCCAGCATTTT. Its protein product is CASSSMGQDVRPWGQPQHF.

There are a few counts of this clonotype. The V and J genes are TRBV6-6 and TRBJ2-7; 9 bases are shared with TRBD1. V lost 6 bases and J lost 3; bases outside the gene matches: 6. The germline V gene has CDR1 MNHNY and CDR2 SVGAGI (reference sequence). The CDR3 is made up of 14 amino acids. The CDR3 loop is CASRQGQGGYEQYF. Here the CDR3 DNA reads TGTGCCAGCAGACAGGGACAGGGTGGCTACGAGCAGTACTTC.

The sample holds many counts of this clonotype. The V gene is TRBV4-3, the J gene TRBJ2-1; 10 bases are shared with TRBD2. Germline V gene sequence: CDR1 LGHNA, CDR2 YSLEER. The CDR3 has 15 residues. After removal of 2 bases from V and 6 bases from J, the junction contained 4 bases not matched to a gene. The CDR3 coding sequence is TGCGCCAGCAGCCAACCCAGCGGGGGGGCCAATGAGCAGTTCTTC. Translation gives CASSQPSGGANEQFF.

This clonotype was observed a few times. V is TRBV7-2 and J is TRBJ1-1, with 9 nucleotides matching TRBD1. J was trimmed by 2 bases and V by 7 bases; bases with no gene match: 11. This CDR3 comprises 16 residues. CDR1 and CDR2 from the germline V gene are SGHTA and FQGNSA. As DNA, the CDR3 is TGTGCCAGCAACAAGCCCCCGGGACAGGGTAACACTGAAGCTTTCTTT. Residues: CASNKPPGQGNTEAFF.

This clonotype was recorded many times. V and J are TRBV6-6 and TRBJ2-1; no clear D gene. Germline CDR1 reads MNHNY; CDR2 reads SVGAGI (reference sequence). V was clipped by 2 bases and J by 9 bases, with 17 bases between them. This CDR3 region has 15 residues. The CDR3 protein is CASSYGGKRYPEQFF. CDR3 DNA: TGTGCCAGCAGTTACGGCGGTAAACGGTACCCTGAGCAGTTCTTC.

This clonotype was counted between two and nine times. V usage is TRBV12-3 or TRBV12-4 and J usage is TRBJ2-1; D not certain. This CDR3 region has 12 residues. V shed 0 bases and J shed 8 bases, with 5 bases lying between them. For the CDR3, the DNA is TGTGCCAGCAGTTTAGCCCCTGATGAGCAGTTCTTC. Translated: CASSLAPDEQFF.

The CDR3 DNA follows: TGTGCCAGCAGCCCTAGCGGCGCTGAAGCTTTCTTT. It encodes CASSPSGAEAFF. The chain has TRBV7-8 and TRBJ1-1; D unclear. CDR3 size: 12 residues. The germline V and J ends were trimmed by 5 bases and 6 bases, with 10 bases remaining between them. Germline loops: CDR1 SGHVS, CDR2 FQNEAQ.

As DNA, the CDR3 is TGCGCCAGCAGCCCCCTACTAGCGGATTCCTACAATGAGCAGTTCTTC. Translation: CASSPLLADSYNEQFF. The chain links TRBV4-1 to TRBJ2-1; the match to TRBD2 covers 8 bases. CDR3 size: 16 residues. Germline V gene data show CDR1 as MGHRA and CDR2 as YSYEKL. After removal of 4 bases from V and 1 base from J, the junction contained 6 bases not matched to a gene.

This clonotype has a count of ten or more. This chain joins TRBV5-1 and TRBJ2-3, with D perhaps matching TRBD2 (5 bases). Deletions cut 2 bases from V and 0 bases from J, with 7 bases between. Germline assignment: CDR1 SGHRS and CDR2 YFSETQ. The CDR3 consists of 14 residues. The DNA of the CDR3 is TGCGCCAGCAGCTTAGCGGCTAGCACAGATACGCAGTATTTT. Its translation: CASSLAASTDTQYF. Filled out from reference TRBV5-1 and TRBJ2-3, the complete variable domain reads KAGVTQTPRYLIKTRGQQVTLSCSPISGHRSVSWYQQTPGQGLQFLFEYFSETQRNKGNFPGRFSGRQFSNSRSEMNVSTLELGDSALYLCASSLAASTDTQYFGPGTRLTVL.

The rearrangement joins TRBV7-2 to TRBJ2-6, with D possibly matching TRBD1 (6 bases). V was trimmed by 5 bases and J by 4 bases, leaving 9 bases between them. The V gene's germline CDR1 is SGHTA and CDR2 FQGNSA. CDR3 length: 14 amino acids. CDR3 nucleotide sequence: TGTGCCAGCAGCGTAGACAGGGGGGCCAACGTCCTGACTTTC. Amino acids: CASSVDRGANVLTF.

This clonotype was seen a few times. The chain's CDR3 is CASSIQGPYNEQFF. The CDR3 DNA follows: TGTGCCAGCAGCATACAGGGACCTTACAATGAGCAGTTCTTC. The chain links TRBV6-5 to TRBJ2-1; D perhaps matches TRBD1 (6 bases). The CDR3 totals 14 residues. In germline, CDR1 is MNHEY, CDR2 SVGAGI. V was cut by 6 bases and J by 4 bases, with 13 bases left in between.

At least ten counts were recorded for this clonotype. The CDR3 DNA is TGCGCCAGCAGTGAGTCGCCCGATTCCTCCTACGAGCAGTACTTC. This translates into CASSESPDSSYEQYF. The chain joins TRBV10-2 to TRBJ2-7, with unresolved D. Looked up from germline, CDR1 is WSHSY and CDR2 is SAAADI. CDR3 length: 15 amino acids. Trimming pared 0 bases from V and 0 bases from J, leaving 9 bases between.

The chain couples TRBV11-2 to TRBJ1-6; the match to TRBD1 covers 12 bases. In germline, CDR1 is SGHAT, CDR2 FQNNGV. The CDR3 covers 15 residues. Germline trimming cut 5 bases from V and 9 bases from J; bases unmatched to any gene: 5. CDR3 protein: CASSPRDRGLSPLHF. CDR3 nucleotide sequence: TGTGCCAGCAGCCCCCGGGACAGGGGGCTTTCACCCCTCCACTTT.

The chain's CDR3 is CSVRDSPEAFF. In DNA, the CDR3 is TGCAGCGTGCGGGACAGCCCAGAAGCTTTCTTT. This chain uses TRBV29-1 with TRBJ1-1, with 7 bases matching TRBD1. CDR1 is SQVTM, CDR2 ANQGSEA, per germline. Unmatched junction bases numbered 6, after V lost 6 bases and J lost 8 bases. The CDR3 spans 11 residues.

This clonotype was found a few times. The J gene is TRBJ1-2, the V gene TRBV3-1; weak D call: TRBD1 (5 bases). The germline V and J ends were trimmed by 3 bases and 3 bases, with 8 bases remaining between them. The length of the CDR3 is 13 residues. Germline CDR1 LGHDT, CDR2 YNNKEL (reference sequence). CDR3 coding DNA: TGTGCCAGCAGCCAGGGACCCTACTATGGCTACACCTTC. It specifies CASSQGPYYGYTF.

The CDR3 spells CASSEGAGAQETQYF. For the CDR3, the DNA is TGTGCCAGCAGCGAGGGAGCGGGGGCCCAAGAGACCCAGTACTTC. The chain carries TRBV9 and TRBJ2-5; 8 bases map to TRBD2. Trimming cost V 3 bases and J 1 base; bases outside gene matches: 5. Per germline, CDR1 SGDLS and CDR2 YYNGEE. CDR3 size: 15 residues.

This clonotype was seen ten or more times. The V gene is TRBV7-2, the J gene TRBJ2-7; 7 nucleotides agree with TRBD2. Germline-derived CDR1 and CDR2 are SGHTA and FQGNSA. The CDR3 totals 13 residues. Trimming removed 2 bases from V and 4 bases from J; junction bases left unmatched: 2. The CDR3 reads CASSLSGGYEQYF. The CDR3 bases are TGTGCCAGCAGCTTATCCGGGGGGTACGAGCAGTACTTC.

This chain links TRBV5-1 with TRBJ1-1; 9 bases align to TRBD1. The CDR3 length is 14 residues. Per germline, CDR1 SGHRS and CDR2 YFSETQ. The J segment lost 8 bases and the V segment lost 2 bases, leaving 7 bases of the junction unmatched. The CDR3 protein is CASSFQGQGSEAFF. The CDR3, as DNA: TGCGCCAGCAGCTTCCAGGGACAGGGTTCGGAAGCTTTCTTT.

Many counts were recorded for this clonotype. The gene calls are TRBV7-2 and TRBJ2-2, with TRBD2 matching over 11 bases. The junction had 6 bases not matched to a gene; V was cut back by 3 bases and J by 6 bases. Germline values: CDR1 SGHTA, CDR2 FQGNSA. The CDR3 is made up of 16 amino acids. CDR3 bases: TGTGCCAGCAGCTTTAGCGGGGGGGCGGTCCCCGGGGAGCTGTTTTTT. Protein product: CASSFSGGAVPGELFF.

CDR3: CASSFKTSGASYEQYV. CDR3 coding DNA: TGTGCCAGCAGCTTTAAGACTAGCGGGGCCTCCTACGAGCAGTACGTC. The chain couples TRBV5-6 to TRBJ2-7; 11 bases line up with TRBD2. CDR3 size: 16 residues. CDR1 and CDR2 (germline): SGHDT, YYEEEE. V dropped 2 bases and J dropped 0; count of bases not matched to a gene: 4.

The V call is TRBV6-5, the J call TRBJ1-5; 7 positions match TRBD1. The CDR3 is 13 residues long. Trimming at V came to 5 bases and at J to 11 bases, leaving 9 bases not matched to a gene. Germline loops: CDR1 MNHEY, CDR2 SVGAGI. CDR3 DNA sequence: TGTGCCAGCAGTCCCACAGGGGTCCTCGCCCAGCATTTT. This encodes CASSPTGVLAQHF.

CDR3: CASSVAGQLGGYTF. DNA of the CDR3: TGTGCCAGCAGCGTAGCGGGACAGCTAGGAGGCTACACCTTC. The gene calls are TRBV9 and TRBJ1-2; 7 nucleotides match TRBD1. The germline gives CDR1 SGDLS, CDR2 YYNGEE. This CDR3 is 14 amino acids long. Trimming cost V 0 bases and J 8 bases; bases outside gene matches: 7.

This clonotype was seen a few times. The chain links TRBV12-3 or TRBV12-4 to TRBJ1-6; D gene uncertain. Between the trimmed V and J ends, which lost 8 bases and 4 bases, there was a span of 6 bases. The CDR3 runs 12 residues. The CDR3 coding sequence is TGTGCCAGCGGGGTTTATAATTCACCCCTCCACTTT. This codes for CASGVYNSPLHF.

This clonotype was seen at least ten times. This chain connects TRBV6-6 to TRBJ2-7; D not certain. This CDR3 spans 13 amino acids. The V end was cut by 4 bases, the J end by 8 bases, with 15 bases between. From germline, CDR1 is MNHNY and CDR2 SVGAGI (reference sequence). CDR3 nucleotide sequence: TGTGCCAGCAGTTCAGGTGGTGTCCCGAAGCAGTACGTC. Translation: CASSSGGVPKQYV.